The 10 T cell receptor beta chains in this list originate from one sample, sequenced in a study of blood T cell repertoires in COVID-19. Using immunoSEQ multiplex PCR, the repertoire was profiled, and TCRdb retains in-frame clones only, with some absent. Among about 270,000 clones, approximately 89% were seen once, and the ten largest hold approximately 10%. Material for sequencing was peripheral blood. The receptors originated from a man aged 40-50 years with active or convalescent COVID-19.

The chain carries TRBV3-1 (or the pseudogene TRBV3-2) and TRBJ2-5; D perhaps matches TRBD2 (5 bases). V shed 2 bases and J shed 7 bases, with 8 bases lying between them. CDR3 length: 12 residues. Germline lookup yields CDR1 LGHDT and CDR2 YNNKEL (reference sequence). The CDR3 DNA is TGTGCCAGCAGCCAACGCGAGGGGACCCAGTACTTC. Its protein product is CASSQREGTQYF.

The rearrangement links TRBV18 to TRBJ1-3; 7 bases line up with TRBD1. The J segment lost 1 base and the V segment lost 6 bases, leaving 12 bases of the junction unmatched. Looked up from germline, CDR1 is KGHSH and CDR2 is LQKENI. The CDR3 loop spans 17 amino acids. Here the CDR3 reads CASSNRGRTLSGNTIYF. The DNA of the CDR3 is TGTGCCAGCTCCAACAGGGGCCGAACACTTTCTGGAAACACCATATATTTT.

The genes are TRBV7-9 and TRBJ1-3; the D gene is possibly TRBD1 (6 bases). The CDR3 is made up of 15 amino acids. Looked up from germline, CDR1 is SEHNR and CDR2 is FQNEAQ (reference sequence). Trimming pared 5 bases from V and 2 bases from J, leaving 13 bases between. The CDR3 loop is CASSPRTEPGNTIYF. The CDR3 nucleotides are TGTGCCAGCAGCCCCAGGACAGAGCCTGGAAACACCATATATTTT.

V gene TRBV5-8 combines with J gene TRBJ2-7; 9 bases are a match to TRBD2. Germline values: CDR1 SGHTS, CDR2 YDEGEE. The CDR3 has 14 residues. Trimming removed 7 bases from V and 3 bases from J; junction bases left unmatched: 8. The CDR3 protein is CASVRLAEFYEQYF. CDR3 DNA: TGTGCCAGCGTAAGACTAGCGGAATTCTACGAGCAGTACTTC.

The chain recombines TRBV27 with TRBJ2-7; D possibly corresponds to TRBD2 (5 bases). V was shortened by 2 bases and J by 6 bases, with 11 bases between the two germline ends. Germline V CDR1 and CDR2: MNHEY, SMNVEV (reference sequence). This CDR3 region has 13 residues. CDR3 region: CASSLGRAFEQYF. The CDR3 DNA reads TGTGCCAGCAGTTTAGGGAGAGCATTCGAGCAGTACTTC.

The CDR3 DNA reads as TGTGCCAGTAGTATAAAACAGGGGTGGAGCTATAGCAATCAGCCCCAGCATTTT. It encodes CASSIKQGWSYSNQPQHF. The chain has TRBV19 and TRBJ1-5; 7 bases align to TRBD1. The ends lost 2 bases at V and 0 bases at J; junction bases unmatched: 10. The CDR3 is 18 residues long. Germline CDR1 reads LNHDA; CDR2 reads SQIVND (reference sequence).

CDR3 sequence (DNA): TGTGCCAGCAGCCCCCGACTAGCGGGAGTAAACATTCAGTACTTC. Translation: CASSPRLAGVNIQYF. This chain connects TRBV11-2 to TRBJ2-4; TRBD2 agrees at 12 bases. The CDR3 is 15 amino acids. Trimming removed 5 bases from V and 6 bases from J; junction bases left unmatched: 5. CDR1 is SGHAT, CDR2 FQNNGV, per germline.

The chain links TRBV27 to TRBJ2-5; D is possibly TRBD2 (5 bases). In germline, CDR1 is MNHEY, CDR2 SMNVEV (reference sequence). The CDR3 is 19 residues long. V lost 7 bases, J lost 0 bases, and 27 bases lay in between. The CDR3 loop is CASTPSPGGGRVYQETQYF. DNA of the CDR3: TGTGCCAGCACCCCGAGCCCTGGCGGAGGAAGGGTCTACCAAGAGACCCAGTACTTC.

The V call is TRBV15, the J call TRBJ1-4; D gene unclear. V shed 1 base and J shed 8 bases, with 11 bases lying between them. Per the germline V gene, CDR1 is LNHNV and CDR2 is YYDKDF (reference sequence). This CDR3 region has 14 residues. The CDR3 loop is CATSRVADREKLFF. In nucleotides, the CDR3 is TGTGCCACCAGCAGAGTAGCCGACCGGGAAAAACTGTTTTTT.

DNA of the CDR3: TGTGCCAGCAGGATGCCAGGGGGAACTAATGAAAAACTGTTTTTT. This gives the protein CASRMPGGTNEKLFF. This chain connects TRBV4-2 to TRBJ1-4; 7 bases line up with TRBD1. CDR3 length: 15 residues. After removal of 6 bases from V and 1 base from J, the junction contained 5 bases not matched to a gene. CDR1 LGHNA and CDR2 YNFKEQ come from the germline V gene.